This T cell receptor beta chain was recorded in a study of T cell responses to AZD1222 COVID-19 vaccine. Study-wide results and limits: Sampling that yielded the repertoires occurred only after the peak T cell response. Nearly half of spike-specific TCRs reportedly go after variant regions that carry no mutations.

Assay: immunoSEQ multiplex PCR; the TCRdb copy retains only in-frame clones and omits some. The table shows about 110,000 clones, with around 90% occurring only once. To note about this clone: Its antigen is not known.

V was trimmed by 10 bases and J by 0 bases, leaving 16 bases between them. Looked up from germline, CDR1 is SNHLY and CDR2 is FYNNEI. The CDR3 runs 14 residues. Sequencing was performed on peripheral blood, taken on day 0 of AZD1222 vaccination. The chain uses TRBV2 and TRBJ2-7, with TRBD2 as a possible D gene (5 bases). The source of this sequence is an adult in good health. CDR3 amino acids: CATGGSWSSYEQYF. The CDR3 nucleotides read TGTGCCACCGGAGGCAGCTGGAGCTCCTACGAGCAGTACTTC.